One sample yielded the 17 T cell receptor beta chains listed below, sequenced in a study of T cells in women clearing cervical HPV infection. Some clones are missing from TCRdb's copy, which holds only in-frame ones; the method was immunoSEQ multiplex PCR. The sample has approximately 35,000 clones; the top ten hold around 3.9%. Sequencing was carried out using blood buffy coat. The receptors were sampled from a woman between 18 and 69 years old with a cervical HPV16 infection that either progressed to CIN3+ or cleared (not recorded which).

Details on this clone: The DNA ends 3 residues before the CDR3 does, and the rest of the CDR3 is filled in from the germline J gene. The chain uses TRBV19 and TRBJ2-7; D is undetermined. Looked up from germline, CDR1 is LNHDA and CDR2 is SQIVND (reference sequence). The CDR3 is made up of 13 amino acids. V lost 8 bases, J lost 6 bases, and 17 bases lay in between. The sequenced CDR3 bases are TGTGCCAGTGCAAAAGCGAGAGCCCTCGAG. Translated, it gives CASAKARALE. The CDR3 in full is CASAKARALEQYF.

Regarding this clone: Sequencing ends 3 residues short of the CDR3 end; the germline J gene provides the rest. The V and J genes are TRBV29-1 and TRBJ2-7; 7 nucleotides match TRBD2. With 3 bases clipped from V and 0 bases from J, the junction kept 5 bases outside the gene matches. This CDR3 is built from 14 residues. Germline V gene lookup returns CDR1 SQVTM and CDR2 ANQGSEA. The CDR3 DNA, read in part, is TGCAGCGTTGATCCGGGACTAAGCTCCTACGAG. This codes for CSVDPGLSSYE. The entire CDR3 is CSVDPGLSSYEQYF.

Partial CDR3 DNA: TGCGCCAGCACTAGTTCTAGCACAGATACG. As protein: CASTSSSTDT. The full CDR3 reads CASTSSSTDTQYF. The rearrangement joins TRBV5-1 to TRBJ2-3, with D uncertain. The read terminates 3 residues before the CDR3 end, so the remaining end is supplied by the germline J gene. Germline lookup yields CDR1 SGHRS and CDR2 YFSETQ. This CDR3 comprises 13 residues. Between the trimmed V and J ends, which lost 6 bases and 0 bases, there was a span of 8 bases.

CDR3 bases read: TGTGCCAGCAGCCCACTTCCCTTCACAGATACG. Translating gives CASSPLPFTDT. The full CDR3 reads CASSPLPFTDTQYF. The chain uses TRBV7-9 and TRBJ2-3; no reliable D call. Read coverage stops 3 residues before the CDR3 terminus; the germline J gene supplies the remainder. The CDR3 consists of 14 residues. CDR1 is SEHNR and CDR2 is FQNEAQ in the germline V gene (reference sequence). The germline V and J ends were trimmed by 5 bases and 2 bases, with 11 bases remaining between them.

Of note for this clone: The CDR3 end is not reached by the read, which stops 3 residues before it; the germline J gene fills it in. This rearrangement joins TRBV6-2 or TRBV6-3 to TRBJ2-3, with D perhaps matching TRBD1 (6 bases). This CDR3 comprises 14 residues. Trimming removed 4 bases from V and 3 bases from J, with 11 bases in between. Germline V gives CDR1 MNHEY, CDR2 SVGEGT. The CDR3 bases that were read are TGTGCCAGCAGTTTGACAGGCAAAACAGATACG. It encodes CASSLTGKTDT. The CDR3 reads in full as CASSLTGKTDTQYF.

The sequenced CDR3 bases are TGTGCCTGGAGCTCAAGGGGGCTAGCGGGTTCTGGGGCCAACGTC. Protein product: CAWSSRGLAGSGANV. The full CDR3 protein is CAWSSRGLAGSGANVLTF. The chain has TRBV30 and TRBJ2-6, with a possible D match to TRBD2 (8 bases). The sequenced fragment ends 3 residues before the CDR3 boundary, so the rest is inferred from the germline J gene. V lost 3 bases to trimming and J lost 1 base, with 19 bases between them. CDR3 length: 18 amino acids. CDR1 and CDR2 from the germline V gene are GTSNPN and SVGIG (reference sequence).

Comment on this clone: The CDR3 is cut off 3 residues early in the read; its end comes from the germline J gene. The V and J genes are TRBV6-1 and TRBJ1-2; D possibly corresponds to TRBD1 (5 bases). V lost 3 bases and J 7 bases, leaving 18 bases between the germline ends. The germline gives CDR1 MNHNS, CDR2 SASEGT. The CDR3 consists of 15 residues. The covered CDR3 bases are TGTGCCAGCAGTGAGTTCATGAGGGGAACGGGTGGC. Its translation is CASSEFMRGTGG. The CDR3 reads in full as CASSEFMRGTGGYTF.

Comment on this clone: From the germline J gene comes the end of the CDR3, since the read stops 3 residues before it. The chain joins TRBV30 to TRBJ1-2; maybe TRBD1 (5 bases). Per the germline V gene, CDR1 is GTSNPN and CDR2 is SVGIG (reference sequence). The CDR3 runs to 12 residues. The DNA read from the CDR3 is TGTGCCTGGTCGGGGGTGGGCGGGAGC. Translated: CAWSGVGGS. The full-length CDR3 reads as CAWSGVGGSYTF.

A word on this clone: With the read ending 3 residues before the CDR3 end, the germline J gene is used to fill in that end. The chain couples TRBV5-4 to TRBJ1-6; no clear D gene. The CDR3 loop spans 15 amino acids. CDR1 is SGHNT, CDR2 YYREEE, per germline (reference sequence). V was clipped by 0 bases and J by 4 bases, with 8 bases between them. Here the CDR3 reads CASSLDSSYNSPLHF. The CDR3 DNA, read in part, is TGTGCCAGCAGCTTGGATAGCAGTTATAATTCACCC.

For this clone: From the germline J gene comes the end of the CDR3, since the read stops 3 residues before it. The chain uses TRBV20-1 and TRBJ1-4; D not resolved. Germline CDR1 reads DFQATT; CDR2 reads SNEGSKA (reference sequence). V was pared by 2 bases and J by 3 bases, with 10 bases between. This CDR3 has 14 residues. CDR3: CSARTDGPNEKLFF. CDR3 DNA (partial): TGCAGTGCTAGAACGGATGGGCCTAATGAAAAA.

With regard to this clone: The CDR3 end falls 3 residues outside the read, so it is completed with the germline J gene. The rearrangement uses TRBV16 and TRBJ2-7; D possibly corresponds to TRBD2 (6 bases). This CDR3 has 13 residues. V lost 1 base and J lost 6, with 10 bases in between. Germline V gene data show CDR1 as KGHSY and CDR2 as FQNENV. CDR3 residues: CASSQLTRREQYF. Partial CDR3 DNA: TGTGCCAGCAGCCAATTGACTAGGCGCGAG.

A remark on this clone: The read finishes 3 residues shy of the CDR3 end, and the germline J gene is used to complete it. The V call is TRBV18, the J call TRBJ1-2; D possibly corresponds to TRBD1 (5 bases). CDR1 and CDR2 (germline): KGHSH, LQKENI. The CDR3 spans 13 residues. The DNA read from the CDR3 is TGTGCCAGCTCACCGGCAGGGAAGGACGAC. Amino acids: CASSPAGKDD. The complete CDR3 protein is CASSPAGKDDYTF.

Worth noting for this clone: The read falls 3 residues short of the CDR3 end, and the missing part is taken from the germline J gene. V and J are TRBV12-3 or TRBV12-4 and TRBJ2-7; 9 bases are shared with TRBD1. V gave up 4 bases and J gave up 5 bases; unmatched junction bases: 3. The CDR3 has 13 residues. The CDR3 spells CASSWDRDHEQYF. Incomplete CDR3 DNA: TGTGCCAGCAGTTGGGACAGGGACCACGAG.

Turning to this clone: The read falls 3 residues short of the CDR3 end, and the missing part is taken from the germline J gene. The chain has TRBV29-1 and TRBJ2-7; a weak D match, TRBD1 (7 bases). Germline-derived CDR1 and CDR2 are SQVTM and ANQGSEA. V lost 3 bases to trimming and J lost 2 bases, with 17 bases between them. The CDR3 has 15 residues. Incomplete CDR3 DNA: TGCAGCGTTGAGCCCCACGGAGGGGGCCCCTACGAG. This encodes CSVEPHGGGPYE. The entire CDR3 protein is CSVEPHGGGPYEQYF.

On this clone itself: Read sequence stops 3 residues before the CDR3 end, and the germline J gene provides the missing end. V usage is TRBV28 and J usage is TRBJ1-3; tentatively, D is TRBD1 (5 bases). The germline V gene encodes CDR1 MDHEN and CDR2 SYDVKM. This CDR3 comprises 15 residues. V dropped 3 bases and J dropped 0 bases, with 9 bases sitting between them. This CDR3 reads CASSLGRYSGNTIYF. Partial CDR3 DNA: TGTGCCAGCAGTTTGGGGCGGTACTCTGGAAACACC.

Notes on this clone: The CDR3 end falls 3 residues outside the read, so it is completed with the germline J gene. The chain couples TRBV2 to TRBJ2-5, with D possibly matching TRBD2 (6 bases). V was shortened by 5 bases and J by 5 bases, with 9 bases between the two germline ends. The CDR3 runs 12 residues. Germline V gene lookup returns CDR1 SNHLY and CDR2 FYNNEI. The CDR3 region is CASSRLVETQYF. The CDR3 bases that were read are TGTGCCAGCAGTAGACTAGTGGAGACC.

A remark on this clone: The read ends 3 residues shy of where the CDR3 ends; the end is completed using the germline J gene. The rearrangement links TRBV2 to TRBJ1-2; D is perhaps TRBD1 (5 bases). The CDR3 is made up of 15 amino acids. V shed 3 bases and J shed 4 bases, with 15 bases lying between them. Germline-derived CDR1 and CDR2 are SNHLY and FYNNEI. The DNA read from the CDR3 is TGTGCCAGCAGTGAGGTAAGGGGAAGGACCTATGGC. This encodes CASSEVRGRTYG. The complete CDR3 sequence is CASSEVRGRTYGYTF.